The entry below gives a single T cell receptor beta chain sequence along with its context. Method: immunoSEQ multiplex PCR; TCRdb's copy keeps in-frame clones and lacks some. The data show 200,000 to 300,000 clones, about nine tenths seen once. V dropped 0 bases and J dropped 8 bases, with 14 bases sitting between them. This CDR3 has 14 residues. From germline, CDR1 is SGHRS and CDR2 YFSETQ. The source of the sample is a study of blood T cell repertoires in COVID-19. The overall study: The origin of the acute and convalescent COVID-19 samples was the United States, Italy and Spain.

This receptor was taken from a man in his forties who had recovered from COVID-19. The sequencing sample was made of peripheral blood. The chain recombines TRBV5-1 with TRBJ1-2, with D tentatively TRBD1 (5 bases). The CDR3 DNA reads as TGCGCCAGCAGCTTGGAAGCGGCCGGGGGAGGCTACACCTTC. Translating gives CASSLEAAGGGYTF. The complete variable domain, with remaining parts taken from reference TRBV5-1 and TRBJ1-2, reads KAGVTQTPRYLIKTRGQQVTLSCSPISGHRSVSWYQQTPGQGLQFLFEYFSETQRNKGNFPGRFSGRQFSNSRSEMNVSTLELGDSALYLCASSLEAAGGGYTFGSGTRLTVV.